This TCR beta chain was recovered during a study of blood T cell repertoires in COVID-19. The length of the CDR3 is 16 residues. V was clipped by 7 bases and J by 0 bases; unmatched bases: 8. Germline lookup yields CDR1 KGHDR and CDR2 SFDVKD. Methods used by the authors: Reference gene primer amplification yielded estimated nucleated cell counts. The protocol was immunoSEQ multiplex PCR, while the TCRdb copy is restricted to in-frame clones and leaves out a portion. That table is the source of V, J and clone size, and D and trimming were worked out from the DNA. The table has 95,000 to 150,000 clones, about 83% seen once; the top ten hold over 3%.

The specimen sequenced was PBMCs or T cells enriched from blood (not recorded which). The sequence was collected from a woman in her thirties who had recovered from COVID-19. The chain has TRBV24-1 and TRBJ1-5; TRBD1 matches 7 bases. The CDR3 region is CATSAGGIYSNQPQHF. CDR3 DNA: TGTGCCACCAGCGCAGGGGGGATCTATAGCAATCAGCCCCAGCATTTT.